These T cell receptor beta chains were read from a single sample in a study of cytomegalovirus exposure and HLA in healthy donors. Data came from immunoSEQ multiplex PCR; TCRdb stores just in-frame clones and leaves some out. The data hold more than 80,000 clones, with under 80% observed a single time. What was sequenced was PBMCs. The receptors shown here come from a man younger than 35 in good health and CMV-seropositive. CDR3s include the opening cysteine and the closing phenylalanine or tryptophan. D genes are given only for firm matches. Where a row states a size, it is once, few, many or the class of an expanded clone; other rows omit it.

d_call: -; clone_size: -; v_call: TRBV4-2; j_call: TRBJ2-7; cdr3_nt: TGTGCCAGCAGCCAAGAGGGCGGGGCGGCGGCCTACGAGCAGTACTTC; cdr3_aa: CASSQEGGAAAYEQYF
d_call: -; clone_size: -; v_call: TRBV5-4; j_call: TRBJ2-1; cdr3_nt: TGTGCCAGCAGCTTGGGTTCAGGGCTCTACAATGAGCAGTTCTTC; cdr3_aa: CASSLGSGLYNEQFF
d_call: TRBD2; clone_size: -; v_call: TRBV6-5; j_call: TRBJ2-5; cdr3_nt: TGTGCCAGCAGTATAGCGGGAGTCCAAGAGACCCAGTACTTC; cdr3_aa: CASSIAGVQETQYF
d_call: TRBD2; clone_size: -; v_call: TRBV5-1; j_call: TRBJ2-7; cdr3_nt: TGCGCCAGCTCTCTGACTAGCGGGAGGCACGAGCAGTACTTC; cdr3_aa: CASSLTSGRHEQYF
d_call: TRBD1; clone_size: -; v_call: TRBV29-1; j_call: TRBJ1-1; cdr3_nt: TGCAGCGTGGGACAGATGAACACTGAAGCTTTCTTT; cdr3_aa: CSVGQMNTEAFF
d_call: -; clone_size: once; v_call: TRBV6-1; j_call: TRBJ2-3; cdr3_nt: TGTGCCAGCAGTGAAATGGCAAGCACAGATACGCAGTATTTT; cdr3_aa: CASSEMASTDTQYF
d_call: TRBD2; clone_size: -; v_call: TRBV19; j_call: TRBJ2-1; cdr3_nt: TGTGCCAGTAGTCCCAGAGGGAATCTAGCGGGAGGACAGTTCTTC; cdr3_aa: CASSPRGNLAGGQFF
d_call: TRBD1; clone_size: few; v_call: TRBV29-1; j_call: TRBJ1-1; cdr3_nt: TGCAGCGACGGACAGGTACCCGACCTCTTT; cdr3_aa: CSDGQVPDLF
d_call: -; clone_size: -; v_call: TRBV6-5; j_call: TRBJ1-4; cdr3_nt: TGTGCACCTAGCGGGGGTGGTGAAAAACTGTTTTTT; cdr3_aa: CAPSGGGEKLFF
d_call: -; clone_size: -; v_call: TRBV29-1; j_call: TRBJ2-1; cdr3_nt: TGCAGCGTAGACAGGCACAATGAGCAGTTCTTC; cdr3_aa: CSVDRHNEQFF
d_call: -; clone_size: -; v_call: TRBV6-5; j_call: TRBJ2-6; cdr3_nt: TGTGCCAGCAGAGCGAGCTCTGGGGCCAACGTCCTGACTTTC; cdr3_aa: CASRASSGANVLTF
d_call: -; clone_size: -; v_call: TRBV13; j_call: TRBJ2-6; cdr3_nt: TGTGCCAGCAGCTTCTATCTAGGCTCTGGGGCCAACGTCCTGACTTTC; cdr3_aa: CASSFYLGSGANVLTF
d_call: TRBD2; clone_size: -; v_call: TRBV11-2; j_call: TRBJ2-1; cdr3_nt: TGTGCCAGCAGCGGGTTAGCGGGAGCTTCTTTGTACAATGAGCAGTTCTTC; cdr3_aa: CASSGLAGASLYNEQFF
d_call: -; clone_size: -; v_call: TRBV11-2; j_call: TRBJ2-5; cdr3_nt: TGTGCCAGCAGCTTTCTTGAGGGTATGGGGGAGACCCAGTACTTC; cdr3_aa: CASSFLEGMGETQYF
d_call: TRBD1; clone_size: -; v_call: TRBV5-1; j_call: TRBJ2-7; cdr3_nt: TGCGCCAGCAGCCCGGACAGGGGCTACGAGCAGTACTTC; cdr3_aa: CASSPDRGYEQYF
d_call: TRBD1; clone_size: once; v_call: TRBV29-1; j_call: TRBJ2-6; cdr3_nt: TGCAGCGCCAGAGCCGGGACAGGGCTTTTCTCTGGGGCCAACGTCCTGACTTTC; cdr3_aa: CSARAGTGLFSGANVLTF
d_call: -; clone_size: -; v_call: TRBV29-1; j_call: TRBJ1-2; cdr3_nt: TGCAGCGTTGAAGGGTCTGAGGGCGGAAGCTATGGCTACACCTTC; cdr3_aa: CSVEGSEGGSYGYTF
d_call: TRBD2; clone_size: -; v_call: TRBV7-7; j_call: TRBJ2-7; cdr3_nt: TGTGCTAGCAGCTTGGGCGCGGGGGACGAGCAGTACTTC; cdr3_aa: CASSLGAGDEQYF
d_call: TRBD2; clone_size: -; v_call: TRBV29-1; j_call: TRBJ2-2; cdr3_nt: TGCAGCGTTTCGGGACTAGCGGAAACGAACACCGGGGAGCTGTTTTTT; cdr3_aa: CSVSGLAETNTGELFF
d_call: -; clone_size: -; v_call: TRBV7-6; j_call: TRBJ1-2; cdr3_nt: TGTGCCAGCAGCTTAAGGGGGAACCCGGGTGGCTACACCTTC; cdr3_aa: CASSLRGNPGGYTF
d_call: -; clone_size: -; v_call: TRBV29-1; j_call: TRBJ1-1; cdr3_nt: TGCAGCGTTGTGAGTTCGACGGGTAGAGCTTTCTTT; cdr3_aa: CSVVSSTGRAFF
d_call: -; clone_size: once; v_call: TRBV18; j_call: TRBJ1-5; cdr3_nt: TGTGCCAGCTCACCCGGACAGCCAAATCAGCCCCAGCATTTT; cdr3_aa: CASSPGQPNQPQHF
d_call: TRBD1; clone_size: -; v_call: TRBV10-3; j_call: TRBJ1-4; cdr3_nt: TGTGCCATCAGTGAGTCGAGGGAAGGGGGACAGGATGAAAAACTGTTTTTT; cdr3_aa: CAISESREGGQDEKLFF
d_call: -; clone_size: once; v_call: TRBV6-5; j_call: TRBJ1-1; cdr3_nt: TGTGCCAGCAGTTACACAGGGTACGGTGAAGCTTTCTTT; cdr3_aa: CASSYTGYGEAFF
d_call: TRBD2; clone_size: -; v_call: TRBV9; j_call: TRBJ2-7; cdr3_nt: TGTGCCAGCAGCGAGGGACTAGCGATCTACGAGCAGTACTTC; cdr3_aa: CASSEGLAIYEQYF
d_call: -; clone_size: few; v_call: TRBV19; j_call: TRBJ1-4; cdr3_nt: TGTGCCAGTGCCGAACTCGCGGCGGGTGAAAAACTGTTTTTT; cdr3_aa: CASAELAAGEKLFF
d_call: TRBD2; clone_size: -; v_call: TRBV29-1; j_call: TRBJ2-5; cdr3_nt: TGCAGCGTTGAAGTTGGGGGAGGGGAGACCCAGTACTTC; cdr3_aa: CSVEVGGGETQYF
d_call: TRBD1; clone_size: -; v_call: TRBV2; j_call: TRBJ1-5; cdr3_nt: TGTGCCAGCAGTAGGAGGACAGGCGCGGGCAATCAGCCCCAGCATTTT; cdr3_aa: CASSRRTGAGNQPQHF
d_call: -; clone_size: -; v_call: TRBV6-4; j_call: TRBJ1-5; cdr3_nt: TGTGCCAGCAGTTTTTTTCAGGGGAGCTGGAATCAGCCCCAGCATTTT; cdr3_aa: CASSFFQGSWNQPQHF
d_call: -; clone_size: once; v_call: TRBV7-9; j_call: TRBJ2-3; cdr3_nt: TGTGCCAGCAGCCAGAACAAACCAGATACGCAGTATTTT; cdr3_aa: CASSQNKPDTQYF
d_call: -; clone_size: -; v_call: TRBV7-9; j_call: TRBJ2-2; cdr3_nt: TGTGCCAGCAGCCAAGGACTTCAGAACACCGGGGAGCTGTTTTTT; cdr3_aa: CASSQGLQNTGELFF
d_call: TRBD2; clone_size: -; v_call: TRBV7-8; j_call: TRBJ2-5; cdr3_nt: TGTGCCAGCAGCTTAGGGATATTAGCGGGAGGGTCTAAGACCCAGTACTTC; cdr3_aa: CASSLGILAGGSKTQYF
d_call: -; clone_size: -; v_call: TRBV28; j_call: TRBJ2-7; cdr3_nt: TGTGCCAGCAGCGACAATTTCTACGAGCAGTACTTC; cdr3_aa: CASSDNFYEQYF
d_call: -; clone_size: once; v_call: TRBV4-1; j_call: TRBJ1-5; cdr3_nt: TGCGCCAGCAGCCAAGAAACAGGGATCAGCAATCAGCCCCAGCATTTT; cdr3_aa: CASSQETGISNQPQHF
d_call: -; clone_size: -; v_call: TRBV11-2; j_call: TRBJ1-3; cdr3_nt: TGTGCCAGCAGCCCTTCTCGCGCTGGAAACACCATATATTTT; cdr3_aa: CASSPSRAGNTIYF
d_call: TRBD1; clone_size: -; v_call: TRBV18; j_call: TRBJ1-1; cdr3_nt: TGTGCCAGCTCACCAGAGGGGGCACCCACTGAAGCTTTCTTT; cdr3_aa: CASSPEGAPTEAFF
d_call: TRBD1; clone_size: -; v_call: TRBV7-8; j_call: TRBJ1-1; cdr3_nt: TGTGCCAGCAGCTCAACAGGGGTCGCTGAAGCTTTCTTT; cdr3_aa: CASSSTGVAEAFF
d_call: -; clone_size: -; v_call: TRBV10-1; j_call: TRBJ1-1; cdr3_nt: TGCGCCAGCAGTGACGATTCCGTGCCACTGAGAGCTTTCTTT; cdr3_aa: CASSDDSVPLRAFF
d_call: TRBD1; clone_size: -; v_call: TRBV15; j_call: TRBJ1-2; cdr3_nt: TGTGCCACCAGCAGAGTAGAGGACAGGGACTATGGCTACACCTTC; cdr3_aa: CATSRVEDRDYGYTF
d_call: -; clone_size: -; v_call: TRBV6-1; j_call: TRBJ1-2; cdr3_nt: TGTGCCAGCAGTGAGGCCGGGACACCATATGGCTACACCTTC; cdr3_aa: CASSEAGTPYGYTF
d_call: -; clone_size: -; v_call: TRBV5-6; j_call: TRBJ2-2; cdr3_nt: TGTGCCAGCAGTGGGTGGGGCTTCCCGAGTACCGGGGAGCTGTTTTTT; cdr3_aa: CASSGWGFPSTGELFF
d_call: -; clone_size: -; v_call: TRBV4-1; j_call: TRBJ2-5; cdr3_nt: TGCGCCAGCAGCCAAGAAGAGCACAGGCGAAAAGAGACCCAGTACTTC; cdr3_aa: CASSQEEHRRKETQYF
d_call: -; clone_size: few; v_call: TRBV7-9; j_call: TRBJ2-5; cdr3_nt: TGTGCCAGCAGCCCAACAACGGGGGAGTTGGAGACCCAGTACTTC; cdr3_aa: CASSPTTGELETQYF
d_call: TRBD1; clone_size: -; v_call: TRBV7-8; j_call: TRBJ1-1; cdr3_nt: TGTGCCAGCAGCTTGACGGGACAGGCGGCCCGGAACACTGAAGCTTTCTTT; cdr3_aa: CASSLTGQAARNTEAFF
d_call: -; clone_size: -; v_call: TRBV6-5; j_call: TRBJ1-2; cdr3_nt: TGTGCCAGCAGCAGACCTGCAGGGGGCTACACCTTC; cdr3_aa: CASSRPAGGYTF
d_call: TRBD2; clone_size: -; v_call: TRBV7-2; j_call: TRBJ2-1; cdr3_nt: TGTGCCAGCAGCTTCGGGGGGAAGCAGTTCTTC; cdr3_aa: CASSFGGKQFF
d_call: -; clone_size: few; v_call: TRBV28; j_call: TRBJ1-2; cdr3_nt: TGTGCCAGCAGTTTGGGGGGCTATGGCTACACCTTC; cdr3_aa: CASSLGGYGYTF
d_call: -; clone_size: -; v_call: TRBV7-9; j_call: TRBJ1-2; cdr3_nt: TGTGCCAGCAGCTTGATTGGGTTGGTGGGCGGCTACACCTTC; cdr3_aa: CASSLIGLVGGYTF
d_call: -; clone_size: -; v_call: TRBV9; j_call: TRBJ2-3; cdr3_nt: TGTGCCAGCAGCGTAGCTCCCTCCCCAGATACGCAGTATTTT; cdr3_aa: CASSVAPSPDTQYF
d_call: TRBD2; clone_size: -; v_call: TRBV6-5; j_call: TRBJ2-1; cdr3_nt: TGTGCCAGCAGTTACTTGGCGGGAGGGATCTACAATGAGCAGTTCTTC; cdr3_aa: CASSYLAGGIYNEQFF
d_call: -; clone_size: -; v_call: TRBV10-2; j_call: TRBJ2-7; cdr3_nt: TGCGCCAGCAGCCTTGCTAGTTACGAGCAGTACTTC; cdr3_aa: CASSLASYEQYF